This TCR beta chain was identified during a study of T cells in Graves' hyperthyroidism and ophthalmopathy. In this sample, this clonotype turned up many times. RNA transcripts yielded amplified TCR beta CDR3 regions. The study used the HTBI primer set for a first-round RT-PCR of the TCR CDR3. Via MiXCR, TCRdb re-called the multiplex PCR reads, giving one row per CDR3 protein. The table shows 600,000 to 850,000 distinct CDR3 sequences, with about 17% occurring only once. Per germline, CDR1 KGHSH and CDR2 LQKENI. The CDR3 is 15 residues long. V lost 2 bases to trimming and J lost 0 bases, with 10 bases between them.

The TCR sequence derives from a woman between 50 and 59 years old with Graves' hyperthyroidism that later progressed to Graves' ophthalmopathy. The sample consisted of blood. This chain connects TRBV18 to TRBJ2-5; D gene unclear. CDR3 nucleotide sequence: TGTGCCAGCTCACCAAGGAACGGTAACCAAGAGACCCAGTACTTC. Translation gives CASSPRNGNQETQYF.